This T cell receptor beta chain was retrieved from a study of T cell responses to AZD1222 COVID-19 vaccine. Overall study findings and caveats: Only six individuals given AZD1222 were seropositive at baseline. CD4 TCRs covered the whole spike, strongest at regions 160-218 and 743-854. Clonal diversity was possibly underestimated, and white British individuals and females predominated among donors. Increased Spike-specific TCR breadth and depth were observed after two AZD1222 doses.

A remark on this clone: Its cognate antigen is unknown.

CDR3 length: 16 amino acids. The V gene end was trimmed by 4 bases and the J gene end by 2 bases; junction bases not matched to a gene: 7. The germline V gene has CDR1 SGDLS and CDR2 YYNGEE. Generated by immunoSEQ multiplex PCR, the TCRdb table keeps only in-frame clones and is missing some. The sample carries about 180,000 clones, 88% recorded once. This clonotype was sampled from an adult who received the AZD1222 COVID-19 vaccine. The specimen comprised peripheral blood, sampled 28 days after the second AZD1222 dose. The chain links TRBV9 to TRBJ2-1; 9 bases agree with TRBD1. In DNA, the CDR3 is TGTGCCAGCAGCCCGAGGGGACAGGGAGCCTACAATGAGCAGTTCTTC. Translated: CASSPRGQGAYNEQFF.